The next 21 T cell receptor beta chains were all read from a single sample in a study of blood T cell repertoires in COVID-19. The repertoire was sequenced with immunoSEQ multiplex PCR; TCRdb's copy has only in-frame clones and lacks some. The sample shows more than 150,000 clones, around 84% of them seen only once. What was sequenced was peripheral blood. Every receptor here comes from a woman in her forties or fifties with acute or convalescent COVID-19.

This chain links TRBV27 with TRBJ2-7, with TRBD1 matching 11 bases. With V trimmed by 3 bases and J by 5 bases, 9 bases remained unmatched. The V gene's germline CDR1 is MNHEY and CDR2 SMNVEV (reference sequence). The CDR3 is made up of 16 amino acids. In nucleotides, the CDR3 is TGTGCCAGCAGTTTTTCGGCTCGGACAGGGGGCCACGAGCAGTACTTC. Translation: CASSFSARTGGHEQYF.

This chain uses TRBV9 with TRBJ2-2; D is unclear. There are 13 residues in the CDR3. Trimming took 1 base from V and 4 from J, leaving 5 bases between them. The germline V gene has CDR1 SGDLS and CDR2 YYNGEE. In DNA, the CDR3 is TGTGCCAGCAGCGTAACGGGCACCGGGGAGCTGTTTTTT. Translated: CASSVTGTGELFF.

The chain is built from TRBV18 and TRBJ1-1; D is perhaps TRBD1 (5 bases). The CDR3 consists of 17 residues. CDR1 and CDR2 from the germline V gene are KGHSH and LQKENI. Trimming pared 0 bases from V and 2 bases from J, leaving 16 bases between. In DNA form, the CDR3 reads TGTGCCAGCTCACCACCACGGCAGGGTAGGCTTAACACTGAAGCTTTCTTT. Its protein is CASSPPRQGRLNTEAFF.

The table lists this clone with a few counts. The gene calls are TRBV7-9 and TRBJ1-1; a possible D gene is TRBD1 (6 bases). V was pared by 8 bases and J by 5 bases, with 18 bases between. The CDR3 loop spans 14 amino acids. Per the germline V gene, CDR1 is SEHNR and CDR2 is FQNEAQ (reference sequence). DNA of the CDR3: TGTGCCAGCCTTTCTGAGGGGGAGTTAACTGAAGCTTTCTTT. It specifies CASLSEGELTEAFF.

This clone is a singleton in its sample. The chain recombines TRBV7-7 with TRBJ1-1; D uncertain. CDR3 length: 14 residues. Germline V gives CDR1 SSHAT, CDR2 FNYEAQ (reference sequence). Trimming stripped 2 bases from V and 1 base from J, with 8 bases between. The DNA for the CDR3 is TGTGCCAGCAGCTTATTTGAGGGGAACACTGAAGCTTTCTTT. Its translation: CASSLFEGNTEAFF.

V usage is TRBV6-5 and J usage is TRBJ2-3; TRBD1 matches 7 bases. Losses at the gene ends were 2 bases for V and 3 bases for J; bases not matched to a gene: 5. In germline, CDR1 is MNHEY, CDR2 SVGAGI. This CDR3 is 15 amino acids long. The CDR3 nucleotides read TGTGCCAGCAGTTACGGTGGCAGGGGGACAGATACGCAGTATTTT. It translates to CASSYGGRGTDTQYF.

The genes are TRBV19 and TRBJ2-7; D may be TRBD1 (6 bases). Germline lookup yields CDR1 LNHDA and CDR2 SQIVND (reference sequence). The CDR3 loop spans 14 amino acids. The ends were cut back, 4 bases at V and 2 bases at J, with 12 bases in the middle. CDR3 sequence (DNA): TGTGCCAGTAGTAAGGGGGACACAACCTACGAGCAGTACTTC. Protein product: CASSKGDTTYEQYF.

The chain joins TRBV5-4 to TRBJ2-3, with 12 positions matching TRBD2. The CDR3 has 16 residues. J lost 0 bases, V lost 4 bases, and 3 bases had no gene match. The germline V gene has CDR1 SGHNT and CDR2 YYREEE (reference sequence). CDR3 sequence (DNA): TGTGCCAGCAGCCGAGGACTAGCGGGGAGCACAGATACGCAGTATTTT. This codes for CASSRGLAGSTDTQYF.

The rearrangement links TRBV28 to TRBJ1-4; D gene unclear. The CDR3 has 13 amino acids. The germline CDR1 and CDR2 sequences are MDHEN and SYDVKM. Trimming removed 8 bases at V and 2 bases at J, with 9 bases between. For the CDR3, the DNA is TGTGCCAGCTGGCGGAGGACTAATGAAAAACTGTTTTTT. It encodes CASWRRTNEKLFF.

The chain has TRBV3-1 (or the pseudogene TRBV3-2) and TRBJ2-1, with D maybe TRBD2 (5 bases). This CDR3 comprises 15 residues. The germline V gene encodes CDR1 LGHDT and CDR2 YNNKEL (reference sequence). With 4 bases removed from V and 6 bases from J, the gap between germline ends came to 16 bases. The chain's CDR3 is CASSLGLASGNEQFF. The CDR3 DNA reads as TGTGCCAGCAGCCTAGGACTGGCGAGCGGCAATGAGCAGTTCTTC.

The V call is TRBV7-8, the J call TRBJ2-2, with 9 bases lining up with TRBD2. Germline CDR1 and CDR2: SGHVS and FQNEAQ. This CDR3 is 16 amino acids long. V shed 5 bases and J 1 base; nucleotides not matched to a gene: 5. CDR3 loop: CASSPHSGGNTGELFF. CDR3 DNA: TGTGCCAGCAGCCCTCATAGCGGGGGGAACACCGGGGAGCTGTTTTTT.

This chain uses TRBV14 with TRBJ2-5, with D unclear. V lost 2 bases, J lost 2 bases, and 3 bases lay in between. The CDR3 length is 12 residues. Looked up from germline, CDR1 is SGHDN and CDR2 is FVKESK. For the CDR3, the DNA is TGTGCCAGCAGCCAACCACAAGAGACCCAGTACTTC. It codes for CASSQPQETQYF.

The chain employs TRBV4-3 and TRBJ2-7; 8 bases agree with TRBD2. The CDR3 loop spans 17 amino acids. J gave up 3 bases and V 2 bases, and 12 bases lay outside the gene matches. Per the germline V gene, CDR1 is LGHNA and CDR2 is YSLEER. CDR3 amino acids: CASSQSTASGWNYEQYF. As DNA, the CDR3 is TGCGCCAGCAGCCAAAGTACGGCTAGCGGGTGGAACTACGAGCAGTACTTC.

The J gene is TRBJ1-5, the V gene TRBV5-6, with TRBD1 matching 7 bases. The CDR3 consists of 15 residues. J lost 4 bases, V lost 4 bases, and 8 bases had no gene match. Germline V gene lookup returns CDR1 SGHDT and CDR2 YYEEEE. The CDR3 DNA reads TGTGCCAGCAGCGTAGGACAGGAGCGAAATCAGCCCCAGCATTTT. Translation gives CASSVGQERNQPQHF.

This chain uses TRBV4-3 with TRBJ2-3, with TRBD2 matching 10 bases. CDR1 is LGHNA, CDR2 YSLEER, per germline. Unmatched junction bases numbered 11, after V lost 4 bases and J lost 10 bases. The CDR3 extends over 15 amino acids. The CDR3 DNA follows: TGCGCCAGCAGCCTCCGATCTAGCGGGGGCGACCCGCAGTATTTT. Translated, it gives CASSLRSSGGDPQYF.

This clone was counted a few times. The genes are TRBV28 and TRBJ1-5; D not resolved. The CDR3 length is 11 residues. Trimming took off 10 bases at V and 5 bases at J, with 9 bases between the two ends. CDR1 is MDHEN and CDR2 is SYDVKM in the germline V gene. The CDR3 coding sequence is TGTGCCATCGGAGAGTATCAGCCCCAGCATTTT. Residues: CAIGEYQPQHF.

V gene TRBV20-1 combines with J gene TRBJ1-4, with D perhaps matching TRBD1 (6 bases). The CDR3 spans 13 residues. Trimming removed 3 bases from V and 8 bases from J, with 13 bases in between. CDR1 is DFQATT and CDR2 is SNEGSKA in the germline V gene (reference sequence). The CDR3 loop reads CSASLQGKEKLFF. CDR3 nucleotide sequence: TGCAGTGCTAGTTTACAGGGTAAAGAAAAACTGTTTTTT.

This clone has at least ten counts. J is TRBJ1-2 and V is TRBV19, with 10 bases matching TRBD1. Germline CDR1 is LNHDA and CDR2 is SQIVND (reference sequence). V shed 4 bases and J 7 bases; nucleotides not matched to a gene: 9. The CDR3 has 15 amino acids. The CDR3 DNA sequence: TGTGCCAGTAGTACCTCCTGGGGACAGGGGACTGGCTACACCTTC. Amino acids: CASSTSWGQGTGYTF.

The V and J genes are TRBV6-1 and TRBJ1-4, with D perhaps matching TRBD1 (5 bases). Germline V gene data show CDR1 as MNHNS and CDR2 as SASEGT. The V end lost 1 base, the J end lost 8 bases, and 14 bases lay between the germline ends. This CDR3 region has 15 residues. The CDR3 is CASSEVPGLREKLFF. CDR3 DNA: TGTGCCAGCAGTGAAGTACCAGGGCTTCGAGAAAAACTGTTTTTT.

The V and J genes are TRBV19 and TRBJ1-1, with D possibly matching TRBD1 (6 bases). Per germline, CDR1 LNHDA and CDR2 SQIVND (reference sequence). The CDR3 is 14 amino acids. V gave up 5 bases and J gave up 1 base, with 11 bases separating them. The CDR3 DNA sequence: TGTGCCAGTAGTGCAGGGGTCAGGAACACTGAAGCTTTCTTT. This sequence encodes CASSAGVRNTEAFF.

V usage is TRBV10-3 and J usage is TRBJ1-4; D is perhaps TRBD1 (6 bases). Germline V gene lookup returns CDR1 ENHRY and CDR2 SYGVKD. V was trimmed by 7 bases and J by 11 bases, leaving 20 bases between them. This CDR3 has 14 amino acids. The CDR3 DNA follows: TGTGCCATCAAAGGGAGGGGGGCCCGGGACAAACTGTTTTTT. Amino acid sequence: CAIKGRGARDKLFF.